One sample yielded the 4 T cell receptor beta chains listed below, sequenced in a study of chemoradiotherapy in HPV16-positive cancers. Repertoires were generated with immunoSEQ multiplex PCR, while TCRdb's copy carries only in-frame clones and drops some. The repertoire holds about 32,000 clones, with around 89% as singletons. The specimen comprised blood, sampled from a patient who underwent chemoradiotherapy. These receptors all come from a human donor with HPV-associated anogenital cancer.

The chain has TRBV6-1 and TRBJ2-7; TRBD2 matches 13 bases. In germline, CDR1 is MNHNS, CDR2 SASEGT. This CDR3 is built from 16 residues. Unmatched junction bases numbered 3, after V lost 3 bases and J lost 1 base. Here the CDR3 DNA reads TGTGCCAGCAGTGAGTTGGGACTAGCGGGATCCTACGAGCAGTACTTC. Protein: CASSELGLAGSYEQYF.

Comments on this clone: In the same sample, other DNA sequences code for this CDR3. The chain is built from TRBV11-3 and TRBJ1-1, with D possibly matching TRBD1 (6 bases). The V gene's germline CDR1 is SGHNT and CDR2 YENEEA. The CDR3 is made up of 13 amino acids. The germline V and J ends were trimmed by 3 bases and 4 bases, with 9 bases remaining between them. CDR3 bases: TGTGCCAGCAGCTTGGGCAGGGGCACTGAAGCTTTCTTT. As protein: CASSLGRGTEAFF.

This clone was detected only once. The chain has TRBV7-6 and TRBJ2-3, with D tentatively TRBD1 or TRBD2 (5 bases each). The CDR3 extends over 20 amino acids. V was pared by 0 bases and J by 0 bases, with 22 bases between. The germline gives CDR1 SGHVS, CDR2 FNYEAQ. The DNA for the CDR3 is TGTGCCAGCAGCTTAGCGCGACTATCAAGGGGTACGACTAGCACAGATACGCAGTATTTT. Translating gives CASSLARLSRGTTSTDTQYF.

The J gene is TRBJ1-2, the V gene TRBV30, with D possibly TRBD1 on 5 matching bases. CDR3 length equals 15 residues. Trimming took off 0 bases at V and 0 bases at J, with 11 bases between the two ends. Germline V lookup: CDR1 GTSNPN, CDR2 SVGIG (reference sequence). The CDR3 bases are TGTGCCTGGAGTGTACTGGGGGAAACTAACTATGGCTACACCTTC. It translates to CAWSVLGETNYGYTF.